This T cell receptor (beta chain) stems from a study of CD8 T cells in Susac syndrome. Study-level background: Within the sequenced group of Susac syndrome patients, five or six showed active disease and roughly 8 were in remission. Whole-study results and caveats: Total CD8+ and CD8+ TEMRA repertoires contained over 15 and five Susac-specific public clones, respectively. Peak Susac CD8+ clonal expansion was seen in TEMRA cells and active patients.

A note on this clonotype: Its target is unknown.

A quantity of roughly 0.5 to 1 ug RNA underwent reverse transcription using random hexamers. Amplification of TCR beta CDR3 used immunoSEQ multiplex PCR across 54 Vbeta and 13 Jbeta. TCRdb recomputed calls from the immunoSEQ multiplex PCR reads with MiXCR, one row per CDR3 protein. The sample includes 130,000 or so distinct CDR3 sequences, 90% to 95% of them seen just once. J was trimmed by 0 bases and V by 8 bases; bases with no gene match: 3. This CDR3 is built from 13 residues. The sequenced sample was CD8+ T cells from PBMCs. The chain links TRBV12-3 or TRBV12-4 to TRBJ1-2, with 7 positions matching TRBD1. This receptor was obtained from a human donor with Susac syndrome. DNA of the CDR3: TGTGCCAGCCACAGGGGATCTAACTATGGCTACACCTTC. Amino acids: CASHRGSNYGYTF.